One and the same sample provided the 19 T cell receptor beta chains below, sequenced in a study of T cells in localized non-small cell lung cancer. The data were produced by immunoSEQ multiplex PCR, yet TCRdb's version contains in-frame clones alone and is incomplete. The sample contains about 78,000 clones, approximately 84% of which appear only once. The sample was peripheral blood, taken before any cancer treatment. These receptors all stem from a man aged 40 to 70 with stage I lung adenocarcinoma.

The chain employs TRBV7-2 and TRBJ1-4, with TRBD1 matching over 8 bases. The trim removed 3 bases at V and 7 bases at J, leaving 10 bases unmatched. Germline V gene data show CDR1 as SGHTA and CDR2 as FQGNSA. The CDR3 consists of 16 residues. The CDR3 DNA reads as TGTGCCAGCAGCTTGACGACAGGGGCGGGCGGTGAAAAACTGTTTTTT. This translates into CASSLTTGAGGEKLFF.

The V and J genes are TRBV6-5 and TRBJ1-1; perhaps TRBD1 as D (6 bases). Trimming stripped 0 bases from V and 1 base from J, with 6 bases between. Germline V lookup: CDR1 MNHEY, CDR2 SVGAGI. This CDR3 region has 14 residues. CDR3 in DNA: TGTGCCAGCAGTTACTCGGGGGCGAACACTGAAGCTTTCTTT. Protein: CASSYSGANTEAFF.

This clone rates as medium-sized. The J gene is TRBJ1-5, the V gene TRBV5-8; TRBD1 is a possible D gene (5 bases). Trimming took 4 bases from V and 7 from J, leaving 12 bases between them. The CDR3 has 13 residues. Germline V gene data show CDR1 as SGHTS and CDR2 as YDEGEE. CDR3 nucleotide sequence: TGTGCCAGCAGCGCCGGACGGGGGCAGCCCCAGCATTTT. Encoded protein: CASSAGRGQPQHF.

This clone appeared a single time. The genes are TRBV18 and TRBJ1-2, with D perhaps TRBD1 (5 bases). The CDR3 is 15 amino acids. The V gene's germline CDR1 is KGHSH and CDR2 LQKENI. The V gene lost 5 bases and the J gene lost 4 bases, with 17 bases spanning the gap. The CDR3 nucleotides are TGTGCCAGCTCAACTAACAGGAATACCGCCTATGGCTACACCTTC. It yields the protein CASSTNRNTAYGYTF.

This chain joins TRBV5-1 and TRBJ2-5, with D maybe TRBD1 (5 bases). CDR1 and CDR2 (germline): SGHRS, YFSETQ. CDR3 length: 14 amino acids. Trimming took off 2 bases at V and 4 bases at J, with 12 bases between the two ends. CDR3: CASSFTGQGETQYF. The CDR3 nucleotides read TGCGCCAGCAGCTTTACGGGCCAGGGAGAGACCCAGTACTTC.

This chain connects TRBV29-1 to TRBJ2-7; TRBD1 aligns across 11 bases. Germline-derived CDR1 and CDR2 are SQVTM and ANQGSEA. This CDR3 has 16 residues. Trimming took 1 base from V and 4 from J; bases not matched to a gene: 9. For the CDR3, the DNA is TGCAGCGTTGAAGGTTATAAGGACAGGGGGCAGTACGAGCAGTACTTC. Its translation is CSVEGYKDRGQYEQYF.

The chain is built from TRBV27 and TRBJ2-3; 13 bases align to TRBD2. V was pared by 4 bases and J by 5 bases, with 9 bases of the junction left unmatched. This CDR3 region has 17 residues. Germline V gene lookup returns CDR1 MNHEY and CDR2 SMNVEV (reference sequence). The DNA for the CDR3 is TGTGCCAGCAGTTCTCCTCAACTAGCGGGAGGGATAGATACGCAGTATTTT. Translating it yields CASSSPQLAGGIDTQYF.

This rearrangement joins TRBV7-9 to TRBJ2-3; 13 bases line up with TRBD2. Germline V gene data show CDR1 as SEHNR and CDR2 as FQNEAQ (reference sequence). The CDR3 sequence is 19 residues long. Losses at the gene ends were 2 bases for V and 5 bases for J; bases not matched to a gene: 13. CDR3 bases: TGTGCCAGCAGCTTAAGGACTAGCGGGAGTCTGCGCGCAGGAGATACGCAGTATTTT. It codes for CASSLRTSGSLRAGDTQYF.

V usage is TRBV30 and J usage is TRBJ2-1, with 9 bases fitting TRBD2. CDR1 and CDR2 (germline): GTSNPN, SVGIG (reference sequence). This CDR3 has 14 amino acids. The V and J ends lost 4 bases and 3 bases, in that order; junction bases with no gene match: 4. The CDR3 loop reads CAWNSGGLYNEQFF. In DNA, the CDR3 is TGTGCCTGGAACAGCGGGGGGCTCTACAATGAGCAGTTCTTC.

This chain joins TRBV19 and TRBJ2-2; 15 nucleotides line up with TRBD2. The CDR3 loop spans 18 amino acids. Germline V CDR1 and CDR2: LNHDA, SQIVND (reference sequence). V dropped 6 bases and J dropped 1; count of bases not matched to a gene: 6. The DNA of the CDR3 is TGTGCCAGTAGACCGGGACTAGCGGGGGGCCGGAACACCGGGGAGCTGTTTTTT. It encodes CASRPGLAGGRNTGELFF.

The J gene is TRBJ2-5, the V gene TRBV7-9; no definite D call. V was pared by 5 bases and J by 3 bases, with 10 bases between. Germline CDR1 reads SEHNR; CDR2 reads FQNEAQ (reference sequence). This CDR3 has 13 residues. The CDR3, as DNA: TGTGCCAGCAGCCCAGACCTCAAAGAGACCCAGTACTTC. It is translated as CASSPDLKETQYF.

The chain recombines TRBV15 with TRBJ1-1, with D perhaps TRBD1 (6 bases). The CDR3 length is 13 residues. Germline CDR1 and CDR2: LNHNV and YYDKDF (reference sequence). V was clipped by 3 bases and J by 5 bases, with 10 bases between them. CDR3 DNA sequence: TGTGCCACCAGCAGGAATAGGGGGACTGAAGCTTTCTTT. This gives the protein CATSRNRGTEAFF.

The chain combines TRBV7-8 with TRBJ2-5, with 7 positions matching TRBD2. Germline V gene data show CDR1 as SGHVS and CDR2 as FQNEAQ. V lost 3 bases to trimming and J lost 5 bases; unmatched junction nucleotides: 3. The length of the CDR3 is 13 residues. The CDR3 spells CASSFGRGETQYF. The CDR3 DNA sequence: TGTGCCAGCAGCTTCGGGCGGGGGGAGACCCAGTACTTC.

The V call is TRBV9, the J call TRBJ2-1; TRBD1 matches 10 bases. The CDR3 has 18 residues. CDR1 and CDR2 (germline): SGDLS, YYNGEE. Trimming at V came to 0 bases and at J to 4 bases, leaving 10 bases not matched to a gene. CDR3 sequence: CASSVGSGTGEEYNEQFF. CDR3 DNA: TGTGCCAGCAGCGTAGGATCGGGGACAGGGGAGGAGTACAATGAGCAGTTCTTC.

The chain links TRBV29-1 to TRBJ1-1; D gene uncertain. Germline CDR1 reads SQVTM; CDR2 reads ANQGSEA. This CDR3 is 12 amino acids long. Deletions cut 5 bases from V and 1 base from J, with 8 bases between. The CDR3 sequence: CSVPVQNTEAFF. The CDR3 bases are TGCAGCGTTCCAGTACAGAACACTGAAGCTTTCTTT.

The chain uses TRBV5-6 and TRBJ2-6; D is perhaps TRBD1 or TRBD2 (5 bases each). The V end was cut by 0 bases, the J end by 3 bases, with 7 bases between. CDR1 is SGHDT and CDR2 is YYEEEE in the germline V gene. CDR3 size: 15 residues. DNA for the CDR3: TGTGCCAGCAGCTTGGGAGGGGATGGGGCCAACGTCCTGACTTTC. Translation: CASSLGGDGANVLTF.

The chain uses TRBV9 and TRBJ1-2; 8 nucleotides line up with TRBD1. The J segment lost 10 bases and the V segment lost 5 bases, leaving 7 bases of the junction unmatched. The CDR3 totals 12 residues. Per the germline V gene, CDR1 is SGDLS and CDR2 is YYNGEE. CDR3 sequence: CASRTGEQDYTF. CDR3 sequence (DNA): TGTGCCAGCAGGACAGGGGAGCAAGACTACACCTTC.

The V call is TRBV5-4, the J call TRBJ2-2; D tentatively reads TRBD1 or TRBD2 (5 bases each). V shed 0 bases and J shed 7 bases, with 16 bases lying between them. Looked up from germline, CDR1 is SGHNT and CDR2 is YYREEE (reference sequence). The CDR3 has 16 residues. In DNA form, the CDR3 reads TGTGCCAGCAGCTTGGCCGGGCCGGGACGTCTCGGGGAGCTGTTTTTT. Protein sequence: CASSLAGPGRLGELFF.

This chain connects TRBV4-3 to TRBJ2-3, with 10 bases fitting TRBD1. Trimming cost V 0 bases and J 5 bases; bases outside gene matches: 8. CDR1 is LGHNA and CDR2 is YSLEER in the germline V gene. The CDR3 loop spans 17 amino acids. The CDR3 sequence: CASSQDSDRGRLDTQYF. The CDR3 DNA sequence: TGCGCCAGCAGCCAAGATAGCGACAGGGGGCGTTTAGATACGCAGTATTTT.